The rows below give T cell receptor beta chains drawn from one sample of a study of T cell repertoires in cytomegalovirus infection. These receptors have no identified antigens. A single record per CDR3 protein comes from TCRdb applying MiXCR to the reads. The sample records about a million distinct CDR3 sequences, 31% being singletons. The sequencing used cultured CD8+ T cells from PBMCs, collected from culture after CMV antigen stimulation. The receptors come from a human donor in good health (CMV status not recorded). Some clones in this sample may be carry-over from other donors' samples. CDR3s include the opening cysteine and the closing phenylalanine or tryptophan. A D gene is named only where the DNA matches it firmly. Where a row states a size, it is once, few, many or the class of an expanded clone; other rows omit it.

size: many; J: TRBJ2-2; D: .; V: TRBV7-6; DNA: TGTGCCAGCAGCTTAACAGACAGCTTACAAAGAGTACTGTTTTTT; CDR3: CASSLTDSLQRVLFF
size: once; J: TRBJ1-3; D: .; V: TRBV28; DNA: TGTGCCAGCAGTTGGAGGGACACTGGAAACACCATATATTTT; CDR3: CASSWRDTGNTIYF
size: .; J: TRBJ1-6; D: TRBD1; V: TRBV15; DNA: TGTGCCACCAGCAGACCCACAGGGGGTCGGTATTCACCCCTCCACTTT; CDR3: CATSRPTGGRYSPLHF
size: .; J: TRBJ1-4; D: .; V: TRBV7-9; DNA: TGTGCCAGCATCAAAGAGGCCGGAAAACTGTTTTTT; CDR3: CASIKEAGKLFF
size: few; J: TRBJ2-2; D: .; V: TRBV29-1; DNA: TGCAGCGTGGTCCCCCGGGGGGCTGGGGAGCTGTTTTTT; CDR3: CSVVPRGAGELFF
size: .; J: TRBJ2-7; D: TRBD2; V: TRBV7-8; DNA: TGTGCCAGCAGCCCCTTAGCGGGGGACTCCTACGAGCAGTACTTC; CDR3: CASSPLAGDSYEQYF
size: .; J: TRBJ2-1; D: .; V: TRBV6-2/TRBV6-3; DNA: TGTGCCAGCAGTTCGGGACTCCCCAATGAGCAGTTCTTC; CDR3: CASSSGLPNEQFF
size: .; J: TRBJ1-2; D: TRBD1; V: TRBV12-3/TRBV12-4; DNA: TGTGCCATCCCGGGACAGCGCACCTATGGCTACACCTTC; CDR3: CAIPGQRTYGYTF
size: few; J: TRBJ2-7; D: .; V: TRBV27; DNA: TGTGCCAGCAGTCCTAGCACCGGGGACTTTATACCCTACGAGCAGTACTTC; CDR3: CASSPSTGDFIPYEQYF
size: .; J: TRBJ1-5; D: .; V: TRBV16; DNA: TGTGCCAGCAGCCAATCGGGGGATCAGCCCCAGCATTTT; CDR3: CASSQSGDQPQHF
size: many; J: TRBJ2-7; D: .; V: TRBV6-1; DNA: TGTGCCAGCAGTGAAGGGGGTTATCTCTACGAGCAGTACTTC; CDR3: CASSEGGYLYEQYF
size: few; J: TRBJ1-5; D: .; V: TRBV15; DNA: TGTGCCACCCACGAATCCGGGGAAAGCAATCAGCCCCAGCATTTT; CDR3: CATHESGESNQPQHF
size: many; J: TRBJ1-2; D: .; V: TRBV25-1; DNA: TGTGCCAGCAGTGTGGGGGACTATGGCTACACCTTC; CDR3: CASSVGDYGYTF
size: .; J: TRBJ2-3; D: .; V: TRBV5-6; DNA: TGTGCCAGCAGCTTGGAAGGCAGAGTCACAGATACGCAGTATTTT; CDR3: CASSLEGRVTDTQYF
size: few; J: TRBJ2-3; D: .; V: TRBV4-1; DNA: TGCGCCAGCAGCCAAGAAGCAGTTTTCACAGATACGCAGTATTTT; CDR3: CASSQEAVFTDTQYF
size: once; J: TRBJ2-7; D: .; V: TRBV11-2; DNA: TGTGCCAGCAGGTCTGGGGGGCGCCCGTACGAGCAGTACTTC; CDR3: CASRSGGRPYEQYF
size: .; J: TRBJ1-1; D: TRBD1; V: TRBV10-3; DNA: TGTGCCACGACAGGGGGACCTTCGGGAGCTTTCTTT; CDR3: CATTGGPSGAFF
size: few; J: TRBJ1-5; D: .; V: TRBV6-1; DNA: TGTGCCAGCAGTGAATGGGAGGGAACTCAGCCCCAGCATTTT; CDR3: CASSEWEGTQPQHF
size: .; J: TRBJ1-5; D: .; V: TRBV19; DNA: TGTGCCAGTACCCTCCTCCGGGACATGGATCAGCCCCAGCATTTT; CDR3: CASTLLRDMDQPQHF
size: .; J: TRBJ2-2; D: .; V: TRBV10-3; DNA: TGTGCCATCAGTGAAAACAGACTTATCAACACCGGGGAGCTGTTTTTT; CDR3: CAISENRLINTGELFF
size: .; J: TRBJ2-2; D: .; V: TRBV2; DNA: TGTGCCAGCAAGGAGCCCTCGGCCGGGGAGCTGTTTTTT; CDR3: CASKEPSAGELFF
size: few; J: TRBJ2-6; D: TRBD1; V: TRBV6-5; DNA: TGTGCCAGCAGTTACGACAGGGTGAGCGGGGCCAACGTCCTGACTTTC; CDR3: CASSYDRVSGANVLTF
size: many; J: TRBJ1-6; D: .; V: TRBV4-1; DNA: TGCGCCAGCAGCCAAGCGACGTTGGGACATTCTAGTTCACCCCTCCACTTT; CDR3: CASSQATLGHSSSPLHF
size: .; J: TRBJ1-1; D: .; V: TRBV7-8; DNA: TGTGCCAGCAGCCCAGAGTGGGGGGTGGACACTGGAGCTTTCTTT; CDR3: CASSPEWGVDTGAFF
size: few; J: TRBJ2-1; D: .; V: TRBV19; DNA: TGTGCCAGTATGGGGCGGGGAGGGGGTTCAGCCTACAATGAGCAGTTCTTC; CDR3: CASMGRGGGSAYNEQFF
size: .; J: TRBJ2-4; D: TRBD1; V: TRBV27; DNA: TGTGCCAGCAGGCGGAGTGAGACAGGGGCCCCCCAGTACTTC; CDR3: CASRRSETGAPQYF
size: .; J: TRBJ1-1; D: .; V: TRBV7-2; DNA: TGTGCCAGCAGCCCCCTGAACGGGGTGAACACTGAAGCTTTCTTT; CDR3: CASSPLNGVNTEAFF
size: many; J: TRBJ1-1; D: TRBD1; V: TRBV7-8; DNA: TGTGCCAGCAGCTTACGCAGGGGGCAAGGTGAAGCTTTCTTT; CDR3: CASSLRRGQGEAFF
size: .; J: TRBJ2-1; D: .; V: TRBV4-1; DNA: TGCGCCAGCACCCATGTCGGGGGAGGGGGGTACAATGAGCAGTTCTTC; CDR3: CASTHVGGGGYNEQFF
size: .; J: TRBJ2-1; D: .; V: TRBV12-3/TRBV12-4; DNA: TGTGCCAGCAGTTCTCTCGAGGAGAGCTCCTACAATGAGCAGTTCTTC; CDR3: CASSSLEESSYNEQFF
size: few; J: TRBJ1-2; D: TRBD1; V: TRBV12-3/TRBV12-4; DNA: TGTGCCAGCAGTCAAGCTAGGGACAGGCTCTATGGCTACACCTTC; CDR3: CASSQARDRLYGYTF
size: many; J: TRBJ2-7; D: TRBD1; V: TRBV7-8; DNA: TGTGCCAGCAGCTTAGCGGGACAGGGGAGATACGAGCAGTACTTC; CDR3: CASSLAGQGRYEQYF
size: .; J: TRBJ1-6; D: .; V: TRBV7-2; DNA: TGTGCCAGCAGCCAAACCTCCCGTACACTGAGCTCCTATAATTCACCCCTCCACTTT; CDR3: CASSQTSRTLSSYNSPLHF
size: .; J: TRBJ1-5; D: TRBD1; V: TRBV5-6; DNA: TGTGCCAGCAGCAGGGGGCTTCAGCCCCAGCATTTT; CDR3: CASSRGLQPQHF
size: few; J: TRBJ2-3; D: TRBD1; V: TRBV11-2; DNA: TGTGCCAGCACCACGACAGGGACCGGCCTGGTTACGCAGTATTTT; CDR3: CASTTTGTGLVTQYF
size: .; J: TRBJ2-3; D: TRBD2; V: TRBV19; DNA: TGTGCCAGTAGTATAGATCGAACTAGCGGAACAAATACGCAGTATTTT; CDR3: CASSIDRTSGTNTQYF
size: .; J: TRBJ1-3; D: .; V: TRBV7-9; DNA: TGTGCCAGCAGCCCGGCTGACAGTTCCCCTGGAAACACCATATATTTT; CDR3: CASSPADSSPGNTIYF
size: .; J: TRBJ1-5; D: TRBD1; V: TRBV20-1; DNA: TGCAGTGCTCCCGGCAGGGGGTCTGGCGATCAGCCCCAGCATTTT; CDR3: CSAPGRGSGDQPQHF
size: .; J: TRBJ1-5; D: TRBD1; V: TRBV28; DNA: TGTGCCAGCAGTTTGGGGACAGCGTTTCGCGGGCCCCAGCATTTT; CDR3: CASSLGTAFRGPQHF
size: many; J: TRBJ2-1; D: TRBD2; V: TRBV3-1; DNA: TGTGCCAGCAGCCAAGATAGACTAGCTGGATACAATGAGCAGTTCTTC; CDR3: CASSQDRLAGYNEQFF
size: .; J: TRBJ1-1; D: .; V: TRBV6-2/TRBV6-3; DNA: TGTGCCAGCAGTACGCGCGAACGGGTGAACACTGAAGCTTTCTTT; CDR3: CASSTRERVNTEAFF
size: once; J: TRBJ1-3; D: .; V: TRBV19; DNA: TGTGCCAGTGCTTGGTCAGGGCTTAGCTCTGGAAACACCATATATTTT; CDR3: CASAWSGLSSGNTIYF
size: .; J: TRBJ2-2; D: .; V: TRBV10-3; DNA: TGTGCCATCAGTGAGTCGAGTAGGGACACCGGGGAGCTGTTTTTT; CDR3: CAISESSRDTGELFF
size: few; J: TRBJ1-1; D: .; V: TRBV5-4; DNA: TGTGCCAGCAGCTTTTACAGGGCGGCGGGCACTGAAGCTTTCTTT; CDR3: CASSFYRAAGTEAFF
size: .; J: TRBJ1-1; D: TRBD1; V: TRBV27; DNA: TGTGCCAGCAGTTTAATAGGGACAGGGCGCAGTGAAGCTTTCTTT; CDR3: CASSLIGTGRSEAFF
size: .; J: TRBJ2-5; D: .; V: TRBV7-8; DNA: TGTGCCAGCCGGGGGGCGGGAGAGACCCAGTACTTC; CDR3: CASRGAGETQYF
size: .; J: TRBJ2-1; D: TRBD1; V: TRBV6-2/TRBV6-3; DNA: TGTGTCAGCAGTTACCCCCCCCCGGACGGACAGGGGCTCTACAATGAGCAGTTCTTC; CDR3: CVSSYPPPDGQGLYNEQFF
size: .; J: TRBJ2-7; D: .; V: TRBV5-6; DNA: TGTGCCAGCAGCCAAGATGACTACGAGCAGTACTTC; CDR3: CASSQDDYEQYF
size: .; J: TRBJ2-1; D: .; V: TRBV3-1; DNA: TGTGCCAGCAGCCAAGCCGGGATGGGCTCCTACAATGAGCAGTTCTTC; CDR3: CASSQAGMGSYNEQFF
size: few; J: TRBJ2-7; D: .; V: TRBV20-1; DNA: TGCAGTGCTAGATTGCGCACTAGCTCCTACGAGCAGTACTTC; CDR3: CSARLRTSSYEQYF
size: many; J: TRBJ2-1; D: .; V: TRBV7-2; DNA: TGTGCCAGCAGCTTGGCCGGAGGTTTCAGCGCCTACAATGAGCAGTTCTTC; CDR3: CASSLAGGFSAYNEQFF